A selection of T cell receptor beta chains follows, all from one sample in a study of cytotoxic CD8 clonotypes in ibrutinib-treated CLL. Assay used: immunoSEQ multiplex PCR; TCRdb lists only in-frame clones, some missing. This repertoire shows more than 300,000 clones, around four fifths found once; its top ten account for 5% to 7%. The sample in question was PBMCs, obtained before ibrutinib treatment. Every receptor here comes from a human donor with chronic lymphocytic leukemia. Both conserved end residues are part of each CDR3. A D gene is named only where the DNA matches it firmly. For some rows the clone size is stated as once, few or many, or as a class when expanded; others skip it.

CDR3nt	CDR3aa	d_gene	abundance	v_gene	j_gene
TGTGCCAGCAGCTTCGCTAAGATGGGAGCCTACGAGCAGTACTTC	CASSFAKMGAYEQYF	NA	NA	TRBV11-1	TRBJ2-7
TGTGCCAGCAGCCAAGTAGGCCAGCTCAAAGAGCAGTTCTTC	CASSQVGQLKEQFF	NA	NA	TRBV4-2	TRBJ2-1
TGCAGTGCTAGTAGCACCGGGGAGCTGTTTTTT	CSASSTGELFF	NA	NA	TRBV20-1	TRBJ2-2
TGTGCCGCTACTACCCGGGCTAAATCTTACAATGAGCAGTTCTTC	CAATTRAKSYNEQFF	NA	NA	TRBV6-5	TRBJ2-1
TGTGCCAGCAGCCCCTTGGGACAGGGTCCCTACAATGAGCAGTTCTTC	CASSPLGQGPYNEQFF	TRBD1	once	TRBV7-3	TRBJ2-1
TGTGCCAGCAGGGGCTCGGGACTAGCGGGAGAGGGGGAGCAGTACTTC	CASRGSGLAGEGEQYF	TRBD2	NA	TRBV28	TRBJ2-7
TGTGCCAGCAGCTTAGAAGGGCCGGGGGAGCAGTACTTC	CASSLEGPGEQYF	NA	few	TRBV7-2	TRBJ2-7
TGTGCCTACCGGGGAGGGGGATCCACTGAAGCTTTCTTT	CAYRGGGSTEAFF	NA	NA	TRBV30	TRBJ1-1
TGTGCCAGCAGCTTAAGGTTACAGGGGACTGGAAACACCATATATTTT	CASSLRLQGTGNTIYF	TRBD1	NA	TRBV7-2	TRBJ1-3
TGTGCCACCAGCAGAGATTCAGGGAATGGGCTAGCGGAGGGGGAAGCCTACGAGCAGTACTTC	CATSRDSGNGLAEGEAYEQYF	NA	NA	TRBV15	TRBJ2-7
TGTGCCAGCAGTTTCTTACGGACAGGGGGATTGAACACTGAAGCTTTCTTT	CASSFLRTGGLNTEAFF	TRBD1	NA	TRBV27	TRBJ1-1
TGCGCCAGCAGCCGACCCGGACAGGAAGAAAAACTGTTTTTT	CASSRPGQEEKLFF	TRBD1	NA	TRBV4-1	TRBJ1-4
TGTGCCAGCACACGGGGACCCCAAGAGACCCAGTACTTC	CASTRGPQETQYF	NA	NA	TRBV5-8	TRBJ2-5
TGCGCCAGCAGCCGCGGGGGGCAGCAAAACACAGATACGCAGTATTTT	CASSRGGQQNTDTQYF	TRBD2	NA	TRBV5-1	TRBJ2-3
TGTGCCAGCTTTTCCAGACTTCGCTCCGGGGAGCTGTTTTTT	CASFSRLRSGELFF	NA	few	TRBV6-1	TRBJ2-2
TGTGCCAGCAGCGCAGGGACTAGCGGGAGGGATGGTTCCTACAATGAGCAGTTCTTC	CASSAGTSGRDGSYNEQFF	TRBD2	NA	TRBV11-1	TRBJ2-1
TGTGCCAGCAGCCTAACAGGGGATCAGCCCCAGCATTTT	CASSLTGDQPQHF	TRBD1	few	TRBV28	TRBJ1-5
TGTGCCAGCTCACTCGGAGGAGATGGGGGCGAGCAGTACTTC	CASSLGGDGGEQYF	NA	NA	TRBV18	TRBJ2-7
TGCGCCAGTGGGAGGGGCACTAGCGGGTCCACAGATACGCAGTATTTT	CASGRGTSGSTDTQYF	TRBD2	NA	TRBV5-1	TRBJ2-3
TGCGCCAGCAGCCAAAGTTCCAATGAGCAGTTCTTC	CASSQSSNEQFF	NA	NA	TRBV4-1	TRBJ2-1
TGTGCCTGGAGCGGGGCAGGGGGCTATAGCAATCAGCCCCAGCATTTT	CAWSGAGGYSNQPQHF	TRBD1	once	TRBV30	TRBJ1-5
TGTGCCAGCAGTTCGGGGTTGGGGCAGTACTTC	CASSSGLGQYF	NA	once	TRBV6-5	TRBJ2-7
TGCGCCAGCAGCCAAGAATCGGACAGGAGATTTGTGTATGGCTACACCTTC	CASSQESDRRFVYGYTF	TRBD1	once	TRBV4-3	TRBJ1-2
TGTGCCAGCAGCTTAGCTCGGTCTGAGCAGTTCTTC	CASSLARSEQFF	NA	NA	TRBV7-9	TRBJ2-1
TGTGCCTCCCGTACCCCGGGACAGGACTATGGCTACACCTTC	CASRTPGQDYGYTF	TRBD1	NA	TRBV30	TRBJ1-2
TGTGCTAGTGGTTTGGCTCCGGGACAGGGGACCTACGAGCAGTACTTC	CASGLAPGQGTYEQYF	TRBD1	NA	TRBV12-5	TRBJ2-7
TGTGCCAGCAGCCACGGACAGGGCCAAGGTCAAGAGACCCAGTACTTC	CASSHGQGQGQETQYF	TRBD1	NA	TRBV7-8	TRBJ2-5
TGTGCCAGCAGCGTAGGACAGGGGGTTGGGCAGCCCCAGCATTTT	CASSVGQGVGQPQHF	TRBD1	NA	TRBV9	TRBJ1-5
TGTGCCAGTAGTGGGGCAGCGGGGCCCTCCTACGAGCAGTACTTC	CASSGAAGPSYEQYF	TRBD2	NA	TRBV19	TRBJ2-7
TGTGCCAGCAGCCCGTGGGACAATGAGCAGTTCTTC	CASSPWDNEQFF	NA	NA	TRBV5-4	TRBJ2-1
TGCGCCAGCAGTCAAGGGAACTATGGCTACACCTTC	CASSQGNYGYTF	NA	NA	TRBV4-3	TRBJ1-2
TGTGCCAGCAGCTTAGCGGGACTCTACTCCTACAATGAGCAGTTCTTC	CASSLAGLYSYNEQFF	NA	few	TRBV7-9	TRBJ2-1
TGTGCCAGCAGTTACGTCAGTGGGGAGCAGTACTTC	CASSYVSGEQYF	NA	NA	TRBV6-5	TRBJ2-7
TGTGCCATCAGTGAGTCGTGGGATCAGCCCCAGCATTTT	CAISESWDQPQHF	NA	NA	TRBV10-3	TRBJ1-5
TGCGCCAGCAGCTTGTACTCTGGACAGCAAAATAAAATCATATCCTACGAGCAGTACTTC	CASSLYSGQQNKIISYEQYF	NA	NA	TRBV5-1	TRBJ2-7
TGTGCCAGCAGCCCCCCCCGCAGGGACCGAAACTACGAGCAGTACTTC	CASSPPRRDRNYEQYF	NA	NA	TRBV7-9	TRBJ2-7
TGCGCCAGCAGCCATTCTGGACAGTACTATGGCTACACCTTC	CASSHSGQYYGYTF	NA	NA	TRBV4-3	TRBJ1-2
TGTGCCAGCAGCCCCTGGACAGGGGAACAGCCCCAGCATTTT	CASSPWTGEQPQHF	TRBD1	NA	TRBV7-2	TRBJ1-5
TGCGCCAGCACGCGCGGGAGGGTGTCAGATACGCAGTATTTT	CASTRGRVSDTQYF	TRBD2	NA	TRBV5-1	TRBJ2-3
TGTGCCAGCAGCTTAAATACCGCGGGAGGAGGGTACAATGAGCAGTTCTTC	CASSLNTAGGGYNEQFF	TRBD2	NA	TRBV7-9	TRBJ2-1
TGCGCCAGCAGCACCCAGGGGGAGGTCACTGAAGCTTTCTTT	CASSTQGEVTEAFF	TRBD1	NA	TRBV5-1	TRBJ1-1
TGTGCCAGCAGCCTAGCGGGAGGGCACGAGCAGTACTTC	CASSLAGGHEQYF	TRBD2	NA	TRBV14	TRBJ2-7
TGCGCCAGCAGCCATCGGACAGTATCTGGCGAGCAGTACTTC	CASSHRTVSGEQYF	NA	NA	TRBV5-1	TRBJ2-7
TGTGCCTGGAGTGTAGGGCTAGGGCCCAGGAATGAGCAGTTCTTC	CAWSVGLGPRNEQFF	NA	NA	TRBV30	TRBJ2-1
TGCGCCAGCAGCCAAGATTTTCGATCCTACAATGAGCAGTTCTTC	CASSQDFRSYNEQFF	NA	NA	TRBV4-3	TRBJ2-1
TGTGCCAGTAGTAAAATCCGCGGGCCGACCTACGAGCAGTACTTC	CASSKIRGPTYEQYF	NA	NA	TRBV19	TRBJ2-7
TGTGCCAGCTCGAAACCGGCCCGGGAGACCCAGTACTTC	CASSKPARETQYF	NA	NA	TRBV6-5	TRBJ2-5
TGTGCCAGCAGCCCAACAGGGGGCCCTCTCTATGGCTACACCTTC	CASSPTGGPLYGYTF	TRBD1	NA	TRBV7-2	TRBJ1-2
TGCGCCAGCGGCGGACTAGCGGGAGTTCGGGAGACCCAGTACTTC	CASGGLAGVRETQYF	TRBD2	NA	TRBV10-1	TRBJ2-5
TGTGCCACCAGCAGAGATCTGACGGAGGAGACCCAGTACTTC	CATSRDLTEETQYF	NA	NA	TRBV15	TRBJ2-5
TGTGCCAGCAGCTTACTAAGGTCTCGGGAGCAGTACTTC	CASSLLRSREQYF	NA	NA	TRBV7-2	TRBJ2-7
TGTGCCAGCGGTCCGGGTCCGACAGACCTCTCTGGAAACACCATATATTTT	CASGPGPTDLSGNTIYF	NA	NA	TRBV13	TRBJ1-3
TGTGCCAGCAGCCAAGACCCCTATGGGGAGACCCAGTACTTC	CASSQDPYGETQYF	NA	NA	TRBV14	TRBJ2-5
TGTGCCAGCAGCTTAACAGGAGTTAACTATGGCTACACCTTC	CASSLTGVNYGYTF	NA	NA	TRBV7-9	TRBJ1-2